A single sample is the source of the 2 T cell receptor beta chains below, sequenced in a study of T cell responses to AZD1222 COVID-19 vaccine. Measured with immunoSEQ multiplex PCR; TCRdb has only the in-frame clones, and not every one. The sample holds under 200,000 clones, about 94% seen once. This specimen was peripheral blood, taken on day 0 of AZD1222 vaccination. All receptors come from an adult in good health.

The chain combines TRBV10-1 with TRBJ2-7; D gene ambiguous. There are 12 residues in the CDR3. The V and J ends lost 3 bases and 7 bases respectively, with 10 bases between them. Germline values: CDR1 WNHNN, CDR2 SYGVQD (reference sequence). CDR3: CASSDPLGEQYF. The CDR3 DNA reads as TGCGCCAGCAGTGACCCGCTCGGGGAGCAGTACTTC.

The chain combines TRBV7-9 with TRBJ2-2; D gene uncertain. V gave up 5 bases and J gave up 6 bases, with 7 bases separating them. CDR1 and CDR2 (germline): SEHNR, FQNEAQ (reference sequence). The CDR3 covers 12 residues. CDR3 DNA sequence: TGTGCCAGCAGCCAAACCCCCGGGGAGCTGTTTTTT. Residues: CASSQTPGELFF.